This record covers a single TCR beta chain. The V and J ends lost 2 bases and 3 bases respectively, with 16 bases between them. The CDR3 runs to 16 residues. CDR1 is LGHNA, CDR2 YNFKEQ, per germline. The protocol was immunoSEQ multiplex PCR, while the TCRdb copy is restricted to in-frame clones and leaves out a portion. The sample consists of approximately 60,000 clones, 80% to 95% of them appearing once. The data are from a study of T cell changes during pregnancy in multiple sclerosis. V usage is TRBV4-2 and J usage is TRBJ1-1, with a tentative D call TRBD1 (6 bases). This TCR was sampled from a female donor with multiple sclerosis, enrolled in a pregnancy study. The specimen comprised CD8+ T cells from peripheral blood mononuclear cells, sampled in the second trimester of pregnancy. CDR3 bases: TGTGCCAGCAGCCAATCCGGGACACCCAGGGACACTGAAGCTTTCTTT. Residues: CASSQSGTPRDTEAFF.